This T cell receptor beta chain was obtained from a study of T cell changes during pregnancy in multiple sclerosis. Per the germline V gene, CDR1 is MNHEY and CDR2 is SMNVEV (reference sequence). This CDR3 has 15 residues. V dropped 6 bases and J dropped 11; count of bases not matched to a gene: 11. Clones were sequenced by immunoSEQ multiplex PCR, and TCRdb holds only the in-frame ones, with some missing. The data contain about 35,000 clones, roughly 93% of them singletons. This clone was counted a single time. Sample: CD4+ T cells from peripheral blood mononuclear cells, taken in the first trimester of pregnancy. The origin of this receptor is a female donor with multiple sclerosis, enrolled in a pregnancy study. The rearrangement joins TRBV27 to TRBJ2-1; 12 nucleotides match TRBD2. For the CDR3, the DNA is TGTGCCAGCAGAAGCCCCGGGACTAGCGGGTTCAAGCAGTTCTTC. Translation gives CASRSPGTSGFKQFF.